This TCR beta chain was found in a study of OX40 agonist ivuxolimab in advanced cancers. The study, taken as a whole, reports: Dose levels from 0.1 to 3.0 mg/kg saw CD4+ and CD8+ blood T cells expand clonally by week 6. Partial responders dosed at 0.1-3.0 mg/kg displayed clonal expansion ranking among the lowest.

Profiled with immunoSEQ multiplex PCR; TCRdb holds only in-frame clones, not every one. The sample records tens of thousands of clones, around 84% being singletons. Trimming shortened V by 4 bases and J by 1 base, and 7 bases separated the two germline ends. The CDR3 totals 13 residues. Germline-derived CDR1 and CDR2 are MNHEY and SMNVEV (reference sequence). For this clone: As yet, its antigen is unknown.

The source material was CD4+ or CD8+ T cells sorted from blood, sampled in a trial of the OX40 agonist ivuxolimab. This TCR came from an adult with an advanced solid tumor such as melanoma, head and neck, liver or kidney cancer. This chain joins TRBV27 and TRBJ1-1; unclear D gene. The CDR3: CASSWGKNTEAFF. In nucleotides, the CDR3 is TGTGCCAGCAGTTGGGGTAAGAACACTGAAGCTTTCTTT.